This TCR beta chain was identified in a study of blood T cell repertoires in acute mononucleosis (TCRdb year 2020). For the wider study: Convalescent samples, which represented the memory response, were taken 5 to 8 months after the acute presentation. Mean blood EBV load was 3.5 to 4 log10 genome copies per million B cells during acute infection and around 2.8 at convalescence. Paper-wide results and their limitations: With only a few donors in the cohort, group averages were based on very few individuals. Both chains seemed to play a part in GLC-BM selection, with public TCRbeta motifs on BV14-BJ2 and BV20-BJ1 appearing together with a TCRalpha motif on AV5-AJ31. Low acute-to-convalescent clonotype overlap might partly reflect sampling error, because only a fraction of each donor's blood was analyzed. Although only about 9% of unique acute clonotypes carried over into convalescence, these persisting clonotypes made up most of the response, and the remainder were seemingly replaced by new, diverse de novo clonotypes.

With regard to this clone: Base qualities are missing; no much larger clone stands one base away.

For TCR profiling, total RNA from at least 9,000 sorted tetramer+ CD8 T cells was reverse transcribed into cDNA. PCR with primers that anneal to V and J regions amplified CDR3 regions and added unique molecular identifiers to track templates. TCRalpha and TCRbeta chains were profiled using the immunoSEQ platform, including its sequencing and error-correction standards. On the study's bioinformatics: Clonal copy numbers were corrected for sequencing and PCR errors, and CDR3s were defined per IMGT conventions. Only productive rearrangements were analyzed, using immunoSEQ Analyzer versions 2.0 and 3.0, with gene-pairing frequencies processed further in Microsoft Excel. Circos plots were used to display V-J pairings, and MEME together with a custom motifSearch program was used to find CDR3 motifs. The OLGA algorithm was used to calculate the probability of generation of TCR sequences. A clonotype seen at both visits was called persistent, a clonotype seen only at the acute visit was called nonpersistent, and a clonotype seen only at convalescence was called de novo. A public TCR was defined as an amino acid clonotype used by more than one donor. What TCRdb holds here is the immuneACCESS table cut down to in-frame rearrangements. Part of the clones is not present; checked against another copy, under half of the missing clones reflect an unresolved V gene, and the others are unexplained. V and J calls and clone size are those listed in that table; D and trimming were worked out from the DNA. In this sample the table shows fewer than 2,000 clones, approximately 25% of which occur a single time. The ten top clones hold roughly 25% of the sample.

The time point label on this specimen signifies: convalescence about 6 months (5-8 months) after acute presentation (visit 7). Over primary infection, the study followed CD8 T cell responses to two immunodominant EBV epitopes: BRLF1 109 (YVL-BR) and BMLF1 280 (GLC-BM). A positive serum heterophile antibody test together with EBV viral capsid antigen-specific IgM pointed to primary EBV infection. Magnetic positive selection (MACS) was first used to enrich total CD8 T cells from PBMCs. A FACSAria III was used to sort live CD3+ CD8+ tetramer+ cells to over 90% purity. Cells were sorted with a PE-conjugated tetramer loaded with the BMLF1 280-288 peptide. TCR repertoires of EBV epitope-specific CD8 T cells were deep-sequenced directly ex vivo after tetramer sorting, at acute infection and at convalescence. The donors were a few individuals between roughly 18 and 29 years old who had clinical acute infectious mononucleosis along with laboratory evidence of primary EBV infection. Heparinized peripheral blood was collected once when donors presented clinically with mononucleosis symptoms and a second time roughly 6 months afterward. Ficoll-Paque density gradient centrifugation was used to isolate PBMCs.

CDR1 and CDR2, looked up from the germline V gene, are MGHRA and YSYEKL. The trim is 4 bases for V and 4 bases for J, with a gap of 7 bases between the germline ends. The CDR3 contains 12 residues, cysteine and phenylalanine counted. The CDR3 DNA has 36 bases and is translated from base 1. This receptor was obtained from a woman aged 18-29 years with infectious mononucleosis caused by EBV. The rearrangement joined TRBV4-1 to TRBJ2-5; no D gene call is confident. Sequenced material: EBV GLC epitope tetramer+ CD8+ T cells sorted from PBMCs, taken during convalescence from infectious mononucleosis. This sample's cell subset or site label indicates: CD8 T cells binding tetramer with EBV BMLF1 280-288 peptide (GLC-BM). The sequenced DNA: TGCGCCAGCAGCCCTACGACAGAGACCCAGTACTTC. This encodes CASSPTTETQYF.